The rows below give T cell receptor beta chains drawn from one sample of a study of blood T cell repertoires in COVID-19. Profiling relied on immunoSEQ multiplex PCR, and the TCRdb table lists in-frame clones only, not all of them. The data contain 150,000 to 200,000 clones, around 85% of them singletons. The sample taken for sequencing was peripheral blood. The source of these receptors is a man in his 60s with acute or convalescent COVID-19. CDR3s include the opening cysteine and the closing phenylalanine or tryptophan. A D gene is named only where the DNA matches it firmly. Clone size is stated in some rows and not others, as once, few, many or a class when expanded.

J gene,clone size,V gene,D gene,CDR3 protein,CDR3 DNA
TRBJ1-1,-,TRBV9,TRBD1,CASSVAEGARFGTEAFF,TGTGCCAGCAGCGTAGCAGAGGGGGCGAGGTTCGGCACTGAAGCTTTCTTT
TRBJ1-1,-,TRBV5-1,TRBD1,CASSLSTGGDTEAFF,TGCGCCAGCAGCTTAAGCACAGGGGGAGACACTGAAGCTTTCTTT
TRBJ1-1,-,TRBV19,TRBD1,CASSTGQGIPEAFF,TGTGCCAGTAGTACAGGACAGGGGATCCCTGAAGCTTTCTTT
TRBJ1-5,-,TRBV6-5,-,CASRLAGINQPQHF,TGTGCCAGCAGACTCGCAGGGATCAATCAGCCCCAGCATTTT
TRBJ2-7,-,TRBV28,TRBD2,CASSLAGASYEQYF,TGTGCCAGCAGCCTAGCGGGAGCTTCCTACGAGCAGTACTTC
TRBJ1-1,-,TRBV10-3,-,CAIRGHPNTEAFF,TGTGCCATCAGGGGACACCCGAACACTGAAGCTTTCTTT
TRBJ2-7,once,TRBV7-9,-,CASSHTYEQYF,TGTGCCAGCAGCCACACCTACGAGCAGTACTTC
TRBJ2-3,-,TRBV19,-,CASSWASRSTDTQYF,TGTGCCAGTAGTTGGGCATCTCGAAGCACAGATACGCAGTATTTT
TRBJ2-2,-,TRBV19,-,CASRTQLNTGELFF,TGTGCCAGCAGGACACAATTGAACACCGGGGAGCTGTTTTTT
TRBJ1-6,once,TRBV7-2,-,CASSPPYPGSPLHF,TGTGCCAGCAGCCCCCCGTATCCCGGGTCACCCCTCCACTTT
TRBJ2-1,once,TRBV7-2,TRBD2,CASSSWTSSYNEQFF,TGTGCCAGCAGCTCCTGGACTAGCTCCTACAATGAGCAGTTCTTC
TRBJ2-1,-,TRBV7-8,-,CASSIQGTYNEQFF,TGTGCCAGCAGTATACAGGGGACTTACAATGAGCAGTTCTTC
TRBJ2-5,-,TRBV27,-,CASSKWGQGGETQYF,TGTGCCAGCAGTAAATGGGGGCAGGGGGGAGAGACCCAGTACTTC
TRBJ2-3,-,TRBV6-2/TRBV6-3,-,CASSYSYIDTQYF,TGTGCCAGCAGTTACTCGTATATAGATACGCAGTATTTT
TRBJ1-6,-,TRBV3-1/TRBV3-2,-,CASSQDRGSPLHF,TGTGCCAGCAGCCAAGATAGGGGGTCACCCCTCCACTTT
TRBJ2-7,-,TRBV27,-,CASSLRRGAYEQYF,TGTGCCAGCAGTTTACGGAGGGGCGCCTACGAGCAGTACTTC
TRBJ2-7,-,TRBV3-1/TRBV3-2,-,CASSQEAARTTYEQYF,TGTGCCAGCAGCCAAGAGGCGGCGCGCACTACCTACGAGCAGTACTTC
TRBJ2-6,-,TRBV6-1,TRBD2,CASSELAGNSGANVLTF,TGTGCCAGCAGTGAACTAGCGGGCAACTCTGGGGCCAACGTCCTGACTTTC
TRBJ2-1,-,TRBV6-5,TRBD2,CASKAGGSSYNEQFF,TGTGCCAGCAAGGCGGGAGGAAGCTCCTACAATGAGCAGTTCTTC
TRBJ1-5,-,TRBV5-1,-,CASRGGILGNQPQHF,TGCGCCAGCAGGGGGGGTATTTTGGGCAATCAGCCCCAGCATTTT
TRBJ2-5,-,TRBV6-6,TRBD2,CASGGVQETQYF,TGTGCCAGCGGGGGGGTCCAAGAGACCCAGTACTTC
TRBJ2-7,-,TRBV19,-,CASSIFPGVEQYF,TGTGCCAGTAGTATATTTCCGGGGGTGGAGCAGTACTTC